This T cell receptor beta chain was obtained from a study of cytomegalovirus exposure and HLA in healthy donors. Overall study results and limits: Indistinguishable V segments, including TRBV6-2 and TRBV6-3, were excluded. Presence/absence comparisons presumed near-even sequencing depth among donors. For most TCR beta V segments, an earlier analysis put the productive rate at about 90% or about 30% of the time.

Amplification used 60 Vbeta primers and 13 Jbeta primers. Libraries were prepared by immunoSEQ multiplex PCR; TCRdb keeps only in-frame clonotypes and omits some of them. In the table there are around 110,000 clones, around 75% of which are singletons. This clone was detected a few times. What it recognizes is unknown. Germline V lookup: CDR1 SGHDN, CDR2 FVKESK. This CDR3 comprises 12 residues. V shed 4 bases, J shed 4 bases, and the junction held 1 base outside the gene matches. The chain joins TRBV14 to TRBJ2-7; the match to TRBD2 covers 7 bases. This TCR was recovered from a woman aged 18-29 years in good health and CMV-seronegative. Sequenced sample: PBMCs. The CDR3, as DNA: TGTGCCAGCAGCCCCGGGGGGTACGAGCAGTACTTC. Translated: CASSPGGYEQYF.